The present TCR beta chain was sequenced within a study of early T cells in non-severe SARS-CoV-2 infection. This CDR3 has 13 residues. From germline, CDR1 is SGHTA and CDR2 FQGNSA. Trimming shortened V by 3 bases and J by 5 bases, and 10 bases separated the two germline ends. TCRdb reprocessed the 5' RACE reads via MiXCR and lists one record per CDR3 protein. The table lists about 86,000 distinct CDR3 sequences, approximately 15% of them singletons. The source material was whole blood. The chain uses TRBV7-2 and TRBJ2-5, with D perhaps matching TRBD2 (5 bases). The clonotype was recovered from an adult who was a healthcare worker with PCR-confirmed SARS-CoV-2 infection or an uninfected control (not recorded which). CDR3 DNA sequence: TGTGCCAGCAGCTTCCCTAGCTTGGAGACCCAGTACTTC. Its translation is CASSFPSLETQYF.